The entry that follows covers one T cell receptor beta chain sequence. Its antigen is currently unknown. The repertoire was sequenced with immunoSEQ multiplex PCR; TCRdb's copy has only in-frame clones and lacks some. The sample has fewer than 400,000 clones, around 66% seen once. Trimming took 0 bases from V and 7 from J, leaving 11 bases between them. CDR3 length equals 13 residues. Per germline, CDR1 SGDLS and CDR2 YYNGEE. This sample was included in a study of cytotoxic CD8 clonotypes in ibrutinib-treated CLL. Study details: Response was recorded as partial in 24 patients and complete in 2; at median about 6 years, approximately 14 remained remitted and around twelve had progressed. The sample average was about 270,000 productive templates and tens of thousands of productive rearrangements. General study findings and limits: Baseline values of clonality outstripped age-matched healthy donors and followed circulating CD8+ T-cell counts. Sampling time points were not equivalent between sustained-remission and progressing patients.

The chain combines TRBV9 with TRBJ2-7; D is unresolved. Material: PBMCs, obtained after 36 months of ibrutinib treatment. This receptor was taken from a human donor with chronic lymphocytic leukemia. CDR3 nucleotide sequence: TGTGCCAGCAGCGTAGGTCCGCCCGGGGAGCAGTACTTC. The encoded protein is CASSVGPPGEQYF.